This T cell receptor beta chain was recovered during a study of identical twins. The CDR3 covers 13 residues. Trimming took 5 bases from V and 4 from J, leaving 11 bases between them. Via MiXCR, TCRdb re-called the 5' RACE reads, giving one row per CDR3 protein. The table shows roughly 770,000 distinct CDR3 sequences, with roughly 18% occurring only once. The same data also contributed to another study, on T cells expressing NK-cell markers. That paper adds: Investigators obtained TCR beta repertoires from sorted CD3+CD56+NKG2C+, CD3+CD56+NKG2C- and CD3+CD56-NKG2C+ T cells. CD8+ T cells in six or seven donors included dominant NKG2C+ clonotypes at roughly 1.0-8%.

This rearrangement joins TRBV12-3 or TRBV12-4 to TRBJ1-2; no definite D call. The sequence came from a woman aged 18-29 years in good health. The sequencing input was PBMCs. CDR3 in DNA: TGTGCCAGCAGTACCAGCGACGGCTATGGCTACACCTTC. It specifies CASSTSDGYGYTF.